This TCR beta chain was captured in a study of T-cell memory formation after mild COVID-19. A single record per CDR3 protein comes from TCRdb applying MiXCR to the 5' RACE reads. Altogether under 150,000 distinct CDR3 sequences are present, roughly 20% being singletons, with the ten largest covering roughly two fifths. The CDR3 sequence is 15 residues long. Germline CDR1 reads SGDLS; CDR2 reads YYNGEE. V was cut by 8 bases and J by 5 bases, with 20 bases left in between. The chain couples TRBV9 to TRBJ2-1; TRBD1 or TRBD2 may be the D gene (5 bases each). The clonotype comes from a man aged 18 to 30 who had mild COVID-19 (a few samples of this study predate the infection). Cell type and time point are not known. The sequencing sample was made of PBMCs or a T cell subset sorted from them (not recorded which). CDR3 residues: CASSQGLGRNNEQFF. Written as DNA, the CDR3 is TGTGCCAGTTCTCAGGGTTTAGGGAGAAACAATGAGCAGTTCTTC.